This T cell receptor beta chain was found in a study of OX40 agonist ivuxolimab in advanced cancers. The V end was cut by 1 base, the J end by 0 bases, with 9 bases between. The germline CDR1 and CDR2 sequences are SGHTA and FQGNSA. The CDR3 loop spans 16 amino acids. Using immunoSEQ multiplex PCR, the repertoire was profiled, and TCRdb retains in-frame clones only, with some absent. The sample lists about 94,000 clones, around nine tenths occurring once. Specimen: CD4+ or CD8+ T cells sorted from blood, collected in a trial of the OX40 agonist ivuxolimab. This clonotype was obtained from an adult with an advanced solid tumor such as melanoma, head and neck, liver or kidney cancer. The rearrangement uses TRBV7-2 and TRBJ1-4, with TRBD1 as a possible D gene (5 bases). CDR3 residues: CASSLGSTATNEKLFF. Written as DNA, the CDR3 is TGTGCCAGCAGCTTAGGGTCGACAGCAACTAATGAAAAACTGTTTTTT.